This T cell receptor (beta chain) was profiled in a study of blood T cell repertoires in COVID-19. Background on the study: Acute and convalescent COVID-19 specimens originated in the United States, Italy and Spain. T cells, B-cell-depleted T cells, or PBMCs supplied cDNA or gDNA.

Study processing details: The assay estimated nucleated cells by amplifying reference gene primers. Sequenced by immunoSEQ multiplex PCR; TCRdb stores in-frame clones only, minus some. That table furnishes V, J and clone size, whereas the DNA furnished D and trimming. Seen here are 200,000 or so clones, around four fifths observed once, and the top ten hold approximately 19%. The specimen sequenced was peripheral blood. This clonotype was sampled from a human donor in a cohort sampled during active COVID-19.

The CDR3 DNA reads as TGTGCCAGCAAGGGACAACTCCCGGGCGAGCAGTACTTC. This encodes CASKGQLPGEQYF. The chain uses TRBV2 and TRBJ2-7; possibly TRBD1 for D (6 bases). Germline CDR1 is SNHLY and CDR2 is FYNNEI. The CDR3 is 13 residues long. Trimming pared 7 bases from V and 6 bases from J, leaving 16 bases between.